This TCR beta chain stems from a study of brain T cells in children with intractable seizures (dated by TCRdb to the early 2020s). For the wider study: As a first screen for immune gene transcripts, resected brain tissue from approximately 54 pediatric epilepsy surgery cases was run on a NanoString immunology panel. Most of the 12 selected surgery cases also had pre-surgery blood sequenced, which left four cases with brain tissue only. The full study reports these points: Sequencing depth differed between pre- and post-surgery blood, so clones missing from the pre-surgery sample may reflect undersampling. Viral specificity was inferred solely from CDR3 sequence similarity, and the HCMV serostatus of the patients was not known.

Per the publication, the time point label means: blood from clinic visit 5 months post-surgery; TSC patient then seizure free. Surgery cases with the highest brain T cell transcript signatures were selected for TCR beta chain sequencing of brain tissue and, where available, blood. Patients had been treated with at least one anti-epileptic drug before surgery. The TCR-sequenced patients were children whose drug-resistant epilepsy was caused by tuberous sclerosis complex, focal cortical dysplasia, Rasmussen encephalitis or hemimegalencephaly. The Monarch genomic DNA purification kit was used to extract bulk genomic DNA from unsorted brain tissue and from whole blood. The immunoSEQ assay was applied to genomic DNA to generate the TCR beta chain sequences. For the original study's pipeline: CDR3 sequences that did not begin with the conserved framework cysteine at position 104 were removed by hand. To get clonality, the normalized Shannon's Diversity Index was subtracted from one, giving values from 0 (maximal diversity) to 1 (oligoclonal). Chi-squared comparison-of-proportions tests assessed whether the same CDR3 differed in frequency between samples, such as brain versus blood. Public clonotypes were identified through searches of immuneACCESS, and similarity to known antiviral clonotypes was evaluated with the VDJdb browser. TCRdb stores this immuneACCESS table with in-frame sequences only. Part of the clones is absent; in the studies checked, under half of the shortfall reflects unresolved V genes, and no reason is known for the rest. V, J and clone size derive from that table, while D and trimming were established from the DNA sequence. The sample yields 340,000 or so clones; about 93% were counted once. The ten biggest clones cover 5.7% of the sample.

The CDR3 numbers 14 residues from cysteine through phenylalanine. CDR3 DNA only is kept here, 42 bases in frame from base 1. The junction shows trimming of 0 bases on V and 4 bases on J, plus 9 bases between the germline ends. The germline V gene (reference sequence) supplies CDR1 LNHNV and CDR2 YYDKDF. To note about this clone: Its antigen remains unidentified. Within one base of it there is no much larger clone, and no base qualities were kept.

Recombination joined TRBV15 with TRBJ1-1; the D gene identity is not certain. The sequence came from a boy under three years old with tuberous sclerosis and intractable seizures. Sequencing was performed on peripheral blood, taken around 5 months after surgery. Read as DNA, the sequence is TGTGCCACCAGCAGAGAGGACCCGACCACTGAAGCTTTCTTT. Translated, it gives CATSREDPTTEAFF.